This T cell receptor (beta chain) was captured by sequencing in a study of identical twins. TCRdb recomputed calls from the 5' RACE reads with MiXCR, one row per CDR3 protein. The sample gives some 790,000 distinct CDR3 sequences, about 20% of which show up once; around 13% is in the top ten. The V and J ends lost 5 bases and 1 base, in that order; junction bases with no gene match: 13. This CDR3 region has 18 residues. Study-level points and caveats: The more abundant beta clonotypes in cord blood had fewer insertions, and memory repertoires did not show this.

There are a few counts of this clonotype. Its antigen is still unknown. This sample also belongs to another study, concerning T cells expressing NK-cell markers. That study adds: The CD3+CD56-NKG2C+ fraction of a handful of donors was also led by these clonotypes.

The TCR comes from a young woman in good health. The source material was PBMCs. The rearrangement links TRBV12-3 or TRBV12-4 to TRBJ2-1, with TRBD2 identical over 8 bases. For the CDR3, the DNA is TGTGCCAGCAGTGGGAGCGGGGGCCCCCAACCTTCCTACAATGAGCAGTTCTTC. Translated: CASSGSGGPQPSYNEQFF.